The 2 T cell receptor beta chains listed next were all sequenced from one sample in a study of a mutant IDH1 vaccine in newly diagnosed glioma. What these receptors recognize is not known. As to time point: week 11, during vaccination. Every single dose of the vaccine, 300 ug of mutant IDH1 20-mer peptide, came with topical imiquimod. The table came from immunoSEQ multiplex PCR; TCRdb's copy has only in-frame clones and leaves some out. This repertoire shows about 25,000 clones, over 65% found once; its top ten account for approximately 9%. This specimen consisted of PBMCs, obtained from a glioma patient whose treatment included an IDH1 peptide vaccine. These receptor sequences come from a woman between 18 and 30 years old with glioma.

This CDR3 reads CATSRARGGVEQYF. The CDR3 region has the DNA TGTGCCACCAGCAGAGCCAGGGGGGGAGTCGAGCAGTACTTC. The gene calls are TRBV15 and TRBJ2-7; D might be TRBD1 or TRBD2, each matching 7 bases. The germline gives CDR1 LNHNV, CDR2 YYDKDF (reference sequence). CDR3 length: 14 amino acids. With 1 base removed from V and 6 bases from J, the gap between germline ends came to 13 bases.

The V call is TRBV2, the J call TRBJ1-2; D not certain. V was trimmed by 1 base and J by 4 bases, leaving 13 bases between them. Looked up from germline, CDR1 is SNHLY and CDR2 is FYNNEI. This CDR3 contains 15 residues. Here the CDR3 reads CASSEVVGRVYGYTF. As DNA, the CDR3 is TGTGCCAGCAGTGAAGTAGTGGGGAGGGTCTATGGCTACACCTTC.